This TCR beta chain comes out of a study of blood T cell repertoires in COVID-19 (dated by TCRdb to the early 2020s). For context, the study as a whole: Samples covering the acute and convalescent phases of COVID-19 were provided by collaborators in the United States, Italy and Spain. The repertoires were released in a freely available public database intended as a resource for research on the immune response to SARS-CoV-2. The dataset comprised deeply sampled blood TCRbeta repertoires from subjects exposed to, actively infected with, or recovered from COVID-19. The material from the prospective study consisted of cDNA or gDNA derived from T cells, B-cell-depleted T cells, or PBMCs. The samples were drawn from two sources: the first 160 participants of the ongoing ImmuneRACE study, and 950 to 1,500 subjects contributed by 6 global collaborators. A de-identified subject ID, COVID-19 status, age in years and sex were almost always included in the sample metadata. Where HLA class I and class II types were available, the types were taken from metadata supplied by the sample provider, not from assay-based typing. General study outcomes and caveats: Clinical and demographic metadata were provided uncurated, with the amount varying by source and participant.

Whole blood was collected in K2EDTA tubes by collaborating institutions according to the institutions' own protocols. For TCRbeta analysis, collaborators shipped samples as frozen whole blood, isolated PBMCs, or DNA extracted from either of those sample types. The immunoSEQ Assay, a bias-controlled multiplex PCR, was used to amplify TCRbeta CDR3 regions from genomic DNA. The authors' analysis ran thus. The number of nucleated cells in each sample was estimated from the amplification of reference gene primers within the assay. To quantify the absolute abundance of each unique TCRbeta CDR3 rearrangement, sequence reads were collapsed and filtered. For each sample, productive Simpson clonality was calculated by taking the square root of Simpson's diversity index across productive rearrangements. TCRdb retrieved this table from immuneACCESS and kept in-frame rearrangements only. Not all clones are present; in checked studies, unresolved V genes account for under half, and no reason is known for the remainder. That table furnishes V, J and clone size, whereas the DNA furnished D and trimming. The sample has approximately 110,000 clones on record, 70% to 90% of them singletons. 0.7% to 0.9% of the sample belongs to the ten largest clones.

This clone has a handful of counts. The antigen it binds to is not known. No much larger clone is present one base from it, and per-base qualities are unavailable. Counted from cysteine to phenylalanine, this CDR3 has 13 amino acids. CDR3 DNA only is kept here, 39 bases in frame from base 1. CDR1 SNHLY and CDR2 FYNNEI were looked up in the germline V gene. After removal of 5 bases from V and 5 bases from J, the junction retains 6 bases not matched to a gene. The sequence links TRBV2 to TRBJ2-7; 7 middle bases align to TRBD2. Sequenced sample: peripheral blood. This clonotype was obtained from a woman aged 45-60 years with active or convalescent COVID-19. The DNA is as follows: TGTGCCAGCAGTCCCGGGACTACTGACGAGCAGTACTTC. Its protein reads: CASSPGTTDEQYF.